This T cell receptor (beta chain) was observed in a study of OX40 agonist ivuxolimab in advanced cancers. Profiling relied on immunoSEQ multiplex PCR, and the TCRdb table lists in-frame clones only, not all of them. The data contain about 8,900 clones, approximately 88% of them seen just once; the ten biggest clones take up 10% to 15%. The material sequenced was CD4+ or CD8+ T cells sorted from blood, taken in a trial of the OX40 agonist ivuxolimab. This TCR came from an adult with an advanced solid tumor such as melanoma, head and neck, liver or kidney cancer.

CDR3 nucleotide sequence: TGTGCCAGCAGCCGCGGAGGGAGGGAGACCCAGTACTTC. Its translation is CASSRGGRETQYF. V gene TRBV7-8 combines with J gene TRBJ2-5, with D perhaps TRBD2 (6 bases). CDR1 SGHVS and CDR2 FQNEAQ come from the germline V gene. Trimming removed 5 bases from V and 5 bases from J, with 12 bases in between. This CDR3 is built from 13 residues.